The 15 T cell receptor beta chains listed next were all sequenced from one sample in a study of blood T cell repertoires in COVID-19. Clones were sequenced by immunoSEQ multiplex PCR, and TCRdb holds only the in-frame ones, with some missing. The sample records roughly 180,000 clones, around 87% being singletons. The sequencing input was peripheral blood. The receptor source for this set is a man aged 18-30 years with acute or convalescent COVID-19.

This clone was recorded once. Within the sample, other DNA sequences also encode this same CDR3. The chain joins TRBV11-2 to TRBJ1-1; D is perhaps TRBD1 (6 bases). V gave up 3 bases and J gave up 2 bases, with 10 bases separating them. CDR1 and CDR2 (germline): SGHAT, FQNNGV. The CDR3 has 14 residues. CDR3 coding DNA: TGTGCCAGCAGCTTGGGGGCAGGAAACACTGAAGCTTTCTTT. This sequence encodes CASSLGAGNTEAFF.

This clone has only a few counts. This sequence joins TRBV14 and TRBJ1-1, with no clear D. Trimming cost V 6 bases and J 3 bases, with 14 bases left between them. Germline loops: CDR1 SGHDN, CDR2 FVKESK. The length of the CDR3 is 14 residues. This chain's CDR3 is CASRAGNLDTEAFF. In nucleotides, the CDR3 is TGTGCCAGCAGGGCGGGTAATTTGGACACTGAAGCTTTCTTT.

This chain joins TRBV28 and TRBJ2-7, with D possibly TRBD2 on 6 matching bases. The CDR3 contains 15 residues. Germline loops: CDR1 MDHEN, CDR2 SYDVKM. The V end lost 5 bases, the J end lost 0 bases, and 14 bases lay between the germline ends. CDR3 residues: CASSSPPGDSYEQYV. DNA for the CDR3: TGTGCCAGCAGTAGCCCGCCGGGAGACTCCTACGAGCAGTACGTC.

This chain connects TRBV19 to TRBJ2-3, with D unclear. The length of the CDR3 is 17 residues. Trimming left V 0 bases short and J 0 bases short, with 13 bases between. The germline V gene encodes CDR1 LNHDA and CDR2 SQIVND (reference sequence). For the CDR3, the DNA is TGTGCCAGTAGTATAGATCTTAACAGCTTGAGCACAGATACGCAGTATTTT. This sequence encodes CASSIDLNSLSTDTQYF. Full variable domain (outside the CDR3, taken from reference TRBV19 and TRBJ2-3): DGGITQSPKYLFRKEGQNVTLSCEQNLNHDAMYWYRQDPGQGLRLIYYSQIVNDFQKGDIAEGYSVSREKKESFPLTVTSAQKNPTAFYLCASSIDLNSLSTDTQYFGPGTRLTVL.

The chain is built from TRBV30 and TRBJ1-5, with TRBD1 as a possible D gene (5 bases). This CDR3 is built from 14 residues. V dropped 3 bases and J dropped 7 bases, with 16 bases sitting between them. Germline V gives CDR1 GTSNPN, CDR2 SVGIG (reference sequence). CDR3 DNA sequence: TGTGCCTGGAGCAAGGGGCAGGGCGGACAGCCCCAGCATTTT. Its translation is CAWSKGQGGQPQHF.

V and J are TRBV10-3 and TRBJ1-1, with D possibly TRBD1 on 5 matching bases. The V gene lost 2 bases and the J gene lost 5 bases, with 9 bases spanning the gap. This CDR3 has 13 residues. Germline loops: CDR1 ENHRY, CDR2 SYGVKD. CDR3 DNA sequence: TGTGCCATCAGTGAGATGGCAGGGACTGAAGCTTTCTTT. Its protein is CAISEMAGTEAFF.

The CDR3 nucleotides read TGTGCCAGCAGCGCTCGGGACAGGGGTAAAGGCTACACCTTC. Protein product: CASSARDRGKGYTF. The V gene is TRBV7-2, the J gene TRBJ1-2, with 10 bases aligning to TRBD1. Germline V gene data show CDR1 as SGHTA and CDR2 as FQGNSA. With V trimmed by 5 bases and J by 8 bases, 8 bases remained unmatched. There are 14 residues in the CDR3.

This sequence joins TRBV12-3 or TRBV12-4 and TRBJ1-6, with D uncertain. V was shortened by 6 bases and J by 9 bases, with 9 bases between the two germline ends. The CDR3 is 12 residues long. CDR3 loop: CASSRGRSPLHF. The CDR3 region has the DNA TGTGCCAGCAGCCGAGGTCGTTCACCCCTCCACTTT.

The V call is TRBV30, the J call TRBJ1-1; TRBD1 agrees at 8 bases. The CDR3 is made up of 14 amino acids. Germline V gene sequence: CDR1 GTSNPN, CDR2 SVGIG (reference sequence). J was trimmed by 2 bases and V by 3 bases; bases with no gene match: 5. The CDR3 DNA follows: TGTGCCTGGAGGGGACAGGCTATTAACACTGAAGCTTTCTTT. It encodes CAWRGQAINTEAFF.

This clone occurred a few times. The chain employs TRBV18 and TRBJ1-5; D is ambiguous. Germline-derived CDR1 and CDR2 are KGHSH and LQKENI. Trimming stripped 5 bases from V and 3 bases from J, with 14 bases between. This CDR3 is 15 amino acids long. The CDR3 DNA reads TGTGCCAGCTCAGTTGTTTCGGGTACCAATCAGCCCCAGCATTTT. Encoded protein: CASSVVSGTNQPQHF. Full variable domain (remainder filled in from reference TRBV18 and TRBJ1-5): NAGVMQNPRHLVRRRGQEARLRCSPMKGHSHVYWYRQLPEEGLKFMVYLQKENIIDESGMPKERFSAEFPKEGPSILRIQQVVRGDSAAYFCASSVVSGTNQPQHFGDGTRLSIL.

V usage is TRBV6-6 and J usage is TRBJ2-2; weak D call: TRBD2 (6 bases). Germline V gene data show CDR1 as MNHNY and CDR2 as SVGAGI (reference sequence). The CDR3 spans 14 residues. V gave up 8 bases and J gave up 8 bases, with 18 bases separating them. The CDR3 protein is CASELGTEGGELFF. CDR3 DNA: TGTGCCAGCGAACTTGGGACGGAGGGAGGGGAGCTGTTTTTT.

The table lists this clone with a count of one. DNA for the CDR3: TGTGCCAGCTCACCGGGAGCCTCCCAGCCCCAGCATTTT. This encodes CASSPGASQPQHF. This chain links TRBV18 with TRBJ1-5; no clear D. Trimming took off 3 bases at V and 7 bases at J, with 10 bases between the two ends. Germline V gene sequence: CDR1 KGHSH, CDR2 LQKENI. The CDR3 runs to 13 residues. The full variable domain, its missing parts supplied by reference TRBV18 and TRBJ1-5, is NAGVMQNPRHLVRRRGQEARLRCSPMKGHSHVYWYRQLPEEGLKFMVYLQKENIIDESGMPKERFSAEFPKEGPSILRIQQVVRGDSAAYFCASSPGASQPQHFGDGTRLSIL.

V usage is TRBV4-1 and J usage is TRBJ2-7; 9 nucleotides line up with TRBD1. With V trimmed by 4 bases and J by 1 base, 2 bases remained unmatched. This CDR3 has 14 amino acids. Germline lookup yields CDR1 MGHRA and CDR2 YSYEKL. The CDR3 loop is CASSPGTGSYEQYF. The CDR3 DNA is TGCGCCAGCAGCCCCGGGACAGGGTCCTACGAGCAGTACTTC.

The chain is built from TRBV30 and TRBJ1-1; 9 bases are shared with TRBD1. This CDR3 has 13 amino acids. Germline trimming cut 5 bases from V and 8 bases from J; bases unmatched to any gene: 9. Germline V gene lookup returns CDR1 GTSNPN and CDR2 SVGIG (reference sequence). DNA for the CDR3: TGTGCCTGGCACAGGGGGCGGCAGACGGAAGCTTTCTTT. Its translation: CAWHRGRQTEAFF.

The chain links TRBV19 to TRBJ1-1, with a weak D call TRBD1 (6 bases). Per germline, CDR1 LNHDA and CDR2 SQIVND (reference sequence). This CDR3 contains 14 residues. Trimming stripped 7 bases from V and 0 bases from J, with 12 bases between. Here the CDR3 reads CASTVGQMNTEAFF. The CDR3 DNA sequence: TGTGCCAGTACCGTCGGACAGATGAACACTGAAGCTTTCTTT.